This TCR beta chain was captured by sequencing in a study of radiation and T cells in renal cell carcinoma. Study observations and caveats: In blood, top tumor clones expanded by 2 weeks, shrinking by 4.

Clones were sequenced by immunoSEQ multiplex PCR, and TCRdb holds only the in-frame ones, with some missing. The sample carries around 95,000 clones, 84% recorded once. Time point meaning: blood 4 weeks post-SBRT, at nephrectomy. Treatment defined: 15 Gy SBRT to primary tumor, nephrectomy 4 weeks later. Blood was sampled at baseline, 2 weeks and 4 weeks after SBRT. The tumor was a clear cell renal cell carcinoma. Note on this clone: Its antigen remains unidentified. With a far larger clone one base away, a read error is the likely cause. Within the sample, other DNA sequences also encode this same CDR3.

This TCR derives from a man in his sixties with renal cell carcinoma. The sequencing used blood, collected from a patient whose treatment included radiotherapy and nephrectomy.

The CDR3: CASENEGGGGGEQYF. The CDR3 region has the DNA TGTGCCAGCGAAAATGAGGGCGGGGGCGGAGGCGAGCAGTACTTC. This rearrangement joins TRBV18 to TRBJ2-7, with D possibly TRBD2 on 7 matching bases. This CDR3 has 15 residues. The V end was cut by 8 bases, the J end by 6 bases, with 23 bases between. The germline V gene encodes CDR1 KGHSH and CDR2 LQKENI.